This TCR beta chain was obtained from a study of T cells after yellow fever vaccination. Study-level information: Fractions containing few cells were prepared with SMART-Seq v4 Ultra Low Input. Broader study findings: From the bulk population, abundant clonotypes could contaminate and appear within FACS-sorted repertoires.

The 5'RACE template-switching step produced TCR cDNA and added a universal primer site and UMIs. TCRdb fed the 5' RACE reads into MiXCR, producing one record per CDR3 protein. The table includes more than 300,000 distinct CDR3 sequences, roughly 10% detected once. The CDR3 has 13 amino acids. V was shortened by 4 bases and J by 4 bases, with 11 bases between the two germline ends. The germline V gene encodes CDR1 SGHRS and CDR2 YFSETQ. This clonotype was counted a few times. Antigen specificity is unknown. The sequences come from CD4+ T cells sorted from PBMCs, collected 45 days after the yellow fever booster vaccination. The TCR comes from a young man who received the YFV17D yellow fever vaccine. The J gene is TRBJ1-2, the V gene TRBV5-1, with D possibly TRBD1 on 5 matching bases. CDR3 in amino acids: CASSTDSSYGYTF. The DNA for the CDR3 is TGCGCCAGCAGCACAGACAGTTCCTATGGCTACACCTTC.